This T cell receptor (beta chain) was sequenced during a study of tumor and adjacent non-tumor tissue in lung cancer. Background on the study: Histology: about a dozen adenocarcinoma, a couple of squamous cell carcinoma, 1 small cell lung cancer.

The library came from three nested PCR rounds adapted from ARM-PCR protocols. TCRdb reprocessed the multiplex PCR reads via MiXCR and lists one record per CDR3 protein. The data contain 90,000 to 100,000 distinct CDR3 sequences, 80% of them seen just once; the ten biggest clones take up less than 40%. No cell sorting was done before RNA was extracted from the tissue. Distant lung tissue was collected more than 3 cm away from the tumor edge. The trim removed 2 bases at V and 5 bases at J, leaving 10 bases unmatched. Germline CDR1 and CDR2: MNHEY and SVGAGI. The CDR3 is 17 amino acids. In its sample, this clonotype was seen a few times.

The receptor was derived from a man aged 55 to 69 with small cell lung cancer. The material sequenced was distant non-tumor lung tissue. The V call is TRBV6-5, the J call TRBJ2-1, with 9 bases lining up with TRBD2. The CDR3 is CASSYTIWGLADNEQFF. The CDR3 nucleotides are TGTGCCAGCAGTTACACGATTTGGGGACTAGCTGACAATGAGCAGTTCTTC.